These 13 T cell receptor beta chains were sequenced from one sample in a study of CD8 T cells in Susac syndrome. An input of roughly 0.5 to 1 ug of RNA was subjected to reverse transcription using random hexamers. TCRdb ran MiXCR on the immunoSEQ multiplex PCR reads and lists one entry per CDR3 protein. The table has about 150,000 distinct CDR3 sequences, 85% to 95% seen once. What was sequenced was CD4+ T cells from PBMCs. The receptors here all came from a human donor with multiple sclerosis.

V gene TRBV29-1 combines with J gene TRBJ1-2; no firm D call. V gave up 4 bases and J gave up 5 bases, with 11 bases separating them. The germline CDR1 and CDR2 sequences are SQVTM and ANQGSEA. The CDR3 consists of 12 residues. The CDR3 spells CSVVGGEYGYTF. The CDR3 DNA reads TGCAGCGTTGTCGGCGGAGAATATGGCTACACCTTC.

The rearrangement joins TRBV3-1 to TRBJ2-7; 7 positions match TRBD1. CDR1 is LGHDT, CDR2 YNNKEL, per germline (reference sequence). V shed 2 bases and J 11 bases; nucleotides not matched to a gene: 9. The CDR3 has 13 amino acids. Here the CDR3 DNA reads TGTGCCAGCAGCCAAACGACAGGGTTTGGAGAGTACTTC. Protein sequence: CASSQTTGFGEYF.

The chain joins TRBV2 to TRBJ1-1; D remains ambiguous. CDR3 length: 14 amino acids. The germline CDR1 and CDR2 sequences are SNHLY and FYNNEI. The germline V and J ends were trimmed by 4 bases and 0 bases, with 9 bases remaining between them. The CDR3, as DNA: TGTGCCAGCAGTGCGCGAGGCCTGAACACTGAAGCTTTCTTT. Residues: CASSARGLNTEAFF.

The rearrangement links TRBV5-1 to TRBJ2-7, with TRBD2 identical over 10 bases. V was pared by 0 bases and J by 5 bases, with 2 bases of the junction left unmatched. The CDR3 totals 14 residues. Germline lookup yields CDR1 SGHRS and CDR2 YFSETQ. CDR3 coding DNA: TGCGCCAGCAGCTTGGTTACTAGCGGGAACGAGCAGTACTTC. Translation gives CASSLVTSGNEQYF.

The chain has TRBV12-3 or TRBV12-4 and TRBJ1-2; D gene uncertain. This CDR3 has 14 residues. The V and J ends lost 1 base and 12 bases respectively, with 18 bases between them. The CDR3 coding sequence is TGTGCCAGCAGTTTAGTCACCCAGGCCCCGGCGAACACCTTC. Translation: CASSLVTQAPANTF.

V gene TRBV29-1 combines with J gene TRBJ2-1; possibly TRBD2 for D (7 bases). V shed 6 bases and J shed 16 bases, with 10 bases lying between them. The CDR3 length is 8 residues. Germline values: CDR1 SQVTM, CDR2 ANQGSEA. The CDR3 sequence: CSVGGGFF. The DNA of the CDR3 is TGCAGCGTAGGGGGGGGTTTCTTC.

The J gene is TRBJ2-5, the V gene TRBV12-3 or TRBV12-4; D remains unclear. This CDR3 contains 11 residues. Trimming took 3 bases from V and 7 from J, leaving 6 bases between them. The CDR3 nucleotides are TGTGCCAGCAGTTTTACGGGGACCCAGTACTTC. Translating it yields CASSFTGTQYF.

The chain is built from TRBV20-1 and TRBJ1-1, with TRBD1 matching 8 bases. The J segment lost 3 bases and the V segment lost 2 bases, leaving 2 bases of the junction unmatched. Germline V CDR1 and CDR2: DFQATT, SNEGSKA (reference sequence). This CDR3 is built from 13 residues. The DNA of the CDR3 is TGCAGTGCTAGAAAACAGGGGGACACTGAAGCTTTCTTT. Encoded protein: CSARKQGDTEAFF.

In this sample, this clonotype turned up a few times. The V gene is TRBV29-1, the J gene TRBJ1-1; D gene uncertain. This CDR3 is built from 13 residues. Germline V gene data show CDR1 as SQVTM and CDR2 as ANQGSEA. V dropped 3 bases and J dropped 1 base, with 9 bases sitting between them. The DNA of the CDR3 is TGCAGCGTTGATCGCGGGAGGAACACTGAAGCTTTCTTT. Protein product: CSVDRGRNTEAFF.

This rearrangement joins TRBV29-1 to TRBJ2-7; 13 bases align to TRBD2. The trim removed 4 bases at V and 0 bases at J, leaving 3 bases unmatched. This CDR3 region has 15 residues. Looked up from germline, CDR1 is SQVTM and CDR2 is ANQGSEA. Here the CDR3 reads CSVVRTSGSSYEQYF. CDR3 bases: TGCAGCGTTGTTAGGACTAGCGGGAGCTCCTACGAGCAGTACTTC.

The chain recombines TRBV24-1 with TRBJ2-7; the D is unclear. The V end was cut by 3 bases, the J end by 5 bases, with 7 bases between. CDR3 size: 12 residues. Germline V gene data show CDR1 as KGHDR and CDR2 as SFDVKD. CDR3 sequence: CATSDRRNEQYF. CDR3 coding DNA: TGTGCCACCAGTGATAGAAGGAACGAGCAGTACTTC.

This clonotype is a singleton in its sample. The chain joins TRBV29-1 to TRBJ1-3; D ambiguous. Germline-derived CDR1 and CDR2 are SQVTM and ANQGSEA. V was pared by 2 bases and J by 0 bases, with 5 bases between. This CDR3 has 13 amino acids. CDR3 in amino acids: CSVELGSGNTIYF. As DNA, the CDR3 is TGCAGCGTTGAACTGGGCTCTGGAAACACCATATATTTT.

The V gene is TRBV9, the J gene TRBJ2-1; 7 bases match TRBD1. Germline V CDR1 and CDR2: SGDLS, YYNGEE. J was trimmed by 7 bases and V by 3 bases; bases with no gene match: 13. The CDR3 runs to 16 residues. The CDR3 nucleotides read TGTGCCAGCAGCGGACAGGGTTGGGTCCCTTCTAATGAGCAGTTCTTC. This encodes CASSGQGWVPSNEQFF.